One and the same sample provided the 27 T cell receptor beta chains below, sequenced in a study of blood T cell repertoires in COVID-19. Repertoires were generated with immunoSEQ multiplex PCR, while TCRdb's copy carries only in-frame clones and drops some. The table lists more than 90,000 clones, 72% of them singletons. The sample was peripheral blood. The receptors shown here come from a woman aged 60-75 years in a cohort sampled during active or convalescent COVID-19.

The chain combines TRBV2 with TRBJ2-7; unclear D gene. Looked up from germline, CDR1 is SNHLY and CDR2 is FYNNEI. Trimming took 2 bases from V and 3 from J, leaving 8 bases between them. This CDR3 has 13 amino acids. The CDR3 region has the DNA TGTGCCAGCAGTGAATATTTCAGCTACGAGCAGTACTTC. Translated, it gives CASSEYFSYEQYF.

The chain links TRBV4-2 to TRBJ2-3; 9 bases are shared with TRBD1. Trimming took 1 base from V and 5 from J; bases not matched to a gene: 4. The CDR3 sequence is 15 residues long. CDR1 is LGHNA and CDR2 is YNFKEQ in the germline V gene. The DNA for the CDR3 is TGTGCCAGCAGCCAAGGGGACAGGGACGGAGATACGCAGTATTTT. The encoded protein is CASSQGDRDGDTQYF.

J is TRBJ1-6 and V is TRBV19, with D perhaps TRBD1 (6 bases). CDR1 LNHDA and CDR2 SQIVND come from the germline V gene (reference sequence). Trimming cost V 6 bases and J 4 bases, with 7 bases left between them. The CDR3 length is 13 residues. In DNA form, the CDR3 reads TGTGCCAGTAGAGGACAGTATAATTCACCCCTCCACTTT. Its protein is CASRGQYNSPLHF.

CDR3 DNA: TGTGCCAGCAGCGAGACCCGGAGGGATACGCAGTATTTT. Translation: CASSETRRDTQYF. The V and J genes are TRBV4-2 and TRBJ2-3; D possibly corresponds to TRBD2 (5 bases). The V and J ends lost 5 bases and 6 bases respectively, with 12 bases between them. CDR1 and CDR2 (germline): LGHNA, YNFKEQ. The CDR3 has 13 residues.

The chain joins TRBV3-1 (or the pseudogene TRBV3-2) to TRBJ2-1; the match to TRBD2 covers 11 bases. Trimming cost V 1 base and J 8 bases; bases outside gene matches: 4. The CDR3 has 15 amino acids. CDR1 and CDR2 from the germline V gene are LGHDT and YNNKEL (reference sequence). Here the CDR3 reads CASSQASGGTHEQFF. DNA of the CDR3: TGTGCCAGCAGCCAAGCTAGCGGGGGGACCCATGAGCAGTTCTTC.

V gene TRBV10-3 combines with J gene TRBJ2-5; TRBD2 matches at 8 bases. V lost 8 bases, J lost 2 bases, and 4 bases stayed unmatched. Germline values: CDR1 ENHRY, CDR2 SYGVKD. The CDR3 consists of 13 residues. CDR3 nucleotides: TGTGCCATCGCTAGCGGGTATCAAGAGACCCAGTACTTC. This sequence encodes CAIASGYQETQYF.

This clone was counted ten times or more. V gene TRBV5-1 combines with J gene TRBJ2-7, with unresolved D. The CDR3 runs 13 residues. Germline V gives CDR1 SGHRS, CDR2 YFSETQ. V was pared by 9 bases and J by 1 base, with 14 bases between. The CDR3 sequence: CATLEQRSYEQYF. CDR3 in DNA: TGCGCCACCTTAGAACAGAGATCCTACGAGCAGTACTTC.

This clone is a singleton in its sample. The V and J genes are TRBV9 and TRBJ2-7; tentative D call: TRBD1 (6 bases). CDR3 length: 15 amino acids. CDR1 SGDLS and CDR2 YYNGEE come from the germline V gene. Trimming took 4 bases from V and 3 from J, leaving 17 bases between them. CDR3 amino acids: CASSPGHQANYEQYF. The CDR3 DNA reads as TGTGCCAGCAGCCCGGGACACCAGGCCAACTACGAGCAGTACTTC.

The gene calls are TRBV2 and TRBJ2-3; 8 nucleotides line up with TRBD1. The CDR3 extends over 19 amino acids. Germline CDR1 SNHLY, CDR2 FYNNEI. V shed 3 bases, J shed 4 bases, and the junction held 18 bases outside the gene matches. In nucleotides, the CDR3 is TGTGCCAGCAGTGACGACGGGGAGAGGACAGGGATCCTTGCAGATACGCAGTATTTT. Protein: CASSDDGERTGILADTQYF.

The V and J genes are TRBV9 and TRBJ1-6; a possible D gene is TRBD1 (6 bases). The CDR3 consists of 15 residues. The V gene's germline CDR1 is SGDLS and CDR2 YYNGEE. V was clipped by 0 bases and J by 10 bases, with 14 bases between them. In DNA, the CDR3 is TGTGCCAGCAGCGTAGGTAGTAGGGGGAAATCACCCCTCCACTTT. Translated, it gives CASSVGSRGKSPLHF.

The chain employs TRBV29-1 and TRBJ1-1, with TRBD1 matching 7 bases. The ends lost 7 bases at V and 0 bases at J; junction bases unmatched: 11. Germline CDR1 reads SQVTM; CDR2 reads ANQGSEA. CDR3 length equals 15 residues. The CDR3 sequence: CSGGDSYVMNTEAFF. In DNA, the CDR3 is TGCAGCGGGGGGGACAGCTATGTAATGAACACTGAAGCTTTCTTT.

The rearrangement joins TRBV7-9 to TRBJ1-1; TRBD1 aligns across 12 bases. The germline V gene encodes CDR1 SEHNR and CDR2 FQNEAQ (reference sequence). Trimming removed 0 bases from V and 5 bases from J; junction bases left unmatched: 4. The CDR3 is 16 amino acids. The CDR3 sequence: CASSLAGTGGLTEAFF. The CDR3 DNA sequence: TGTGCCAGCAGCTTAGCCGGGACAGGGGGCTTAACTGAAGCTTTCTTT.

V gene TRBV7-2 combines with J gene TRBJ2-1, with 7 nucleotides matching TRBD1. The germline CDR1 and CDR2 sequences are SGHTA and FQGNSA. V trimming: 5 bases; J trimming: 6 bases; junction bases outside the gene matches: 22. CDR3 length: 19 residues. The CDR3 DNA is TGTGCCAGCAGCCTACGACAGGGAATATCCGGCTTTTTCGGCAATGAGCAGTTCTTC. Translation: CASSLRQGISGFFGNEQFF.

The chain uses TRBV7-3 and TRBJ2-3, with D perhaps matching TRBD2 (6 bases). With 3 bases removed from V and 2 bases from J, the gap between germline ends came to 12 bases. CDR1 is SGHTA and CDR2 is FQGTGA in the germline V gene. The length of the CDR3 is 15 residues. This chain's CDR3 is CASSLGLPNTDTQYF. The DNA of the CDR3 is TGTGCCAGCAGCTTGGGACTCCCGAACACAGATACGCAGTATTTT.

The V gene is TRBV5-1, the J gene TRBJ2-2; D perhaps matches TRBD2 (6 bases). The germline V and J ends were trimmed by 7 bases and 5 bases, with 18 bases remaining between them. Germline CDR1 and CDR2: SGHRS and YFSETQ. This CDR3 has 15 amino acids. CDR3 DNA sequence: TGCGCCAGCGGCGATACTGGGCGGGGAACCGGGGAGCTGTTTTTT. Translated, it gives CASGDTGRGTGELFF.

The table lists this clone with a few counts. The chain joins TRBV29-1 to TRBJ2-5; D ambiguous. The CDR3 runs 11 residues. The V gene lost 7 bases and the J gene lost 0 bases, with 6 bases spanning the gap. The germline V gene encodes CDR1 SQVTM and CDR2 ANQGSEA. DNA of the CDR3: TGCAGCGCGATAGACCAAGAGACCCAGTACTTC. This encodes CSAIDQETQYF.

This clone has just a few counts. The rearrangement links TRBV24-1 to TRBJ2-1; D remains ambiguous. There are 16 residues in the CDR3. Germline V gene data show CDR1 as KGHDR and CDR2 as SFDVKD. Trimming left V 4 bases short and J 0 bases short, with 12 bases between. CDR3 sequence: CATSEARSSSYNEQFF. CDR3 sequence (DNA): TGTGCCACCAGTGAAGCCAGGTCCAGCTCCTACAATGAGCAGTTCTTC.

This clone has only one observation. CDR3 in DNA: TGTGCCAGCAGGGCGACGGGGGGGCGGGAGACCCAGTACTTC. It translates to CASRATGGRETQYF. This chain joins TRBV6-5 and TRBJ2-5, with 8 bases fitting TRBD2. The CDR3 runs 14 residues. The germline gives CDR1 MNHEY, CDR2 SVGAGI. The V gene end was trimmed by 6 bases and the J gene end by 5 bases; junction bases not matched to a gene: 8.

The chain is built from TRBV15 and TRBJ1-1; D uncertain. Looked up from germline, CDR1 is LNHNV and CDR2 is YYDKDF (reference sequence). V was pared by 0 bases and J by 5 bases, with 19 bases between. The CDR3 totals 17 residues. CDR3 in amino acids: CATSRDRPGARGTEAFF. As DNA, the CDR3 is TGTGCCACCAGCAGAGATCGGCCAGGCGCCCGAGGGACTGAAGCTTTCTTT.

The chain employs TRBV27 and TRBJ2-2; D is uncertain. Per germline, CDR1 MNHEY and CDR2 SMNVEV (reference sequence). V dropped 6 bases and J dropped 7 bases, with 9 bases sitting between them. CDR3 length: 12 residues. DNA for the CDR3: TGTGCCAGCAGCCTCTTCGGCGGGGAGCTGTTTTTT. It codes for CASSLFGGELFF.

The gene calls are TRBV18 and TRBJ2-7; 8 bases match TRBD1. The germline V gene encodes CDR1 KGHSH and CDR2 LQKENI. This CDR3 spans 12 amino acids. With 6 bases clipped from V and 6 bases from J, the junction kept 4 bases outside the gene matches. As DNA, the CDR3 is TGTGCCAGCTCCTACAGGGGGAGCGAGCAGTACTTC. Protein: CASSYRGSEQYF.

The J gene is TRBJ1-2, the V gene TRBV5-1; D not resolved. The CDR3 is 14 residues long. Germline V gives CDR1 SGHRS, CDR2 YFSETQ. Trimming removed 2 bases at V and 2 bases at J, with 10 bases between. The CDR3 loop reads CASSLSGRNYGYTF. The DNA for the CDR3 is TGCGCCAGCAGCTTATCAGGAAGAAACTATGGCTACACCTTC.

With respect to this clone: The sample contains more than one DNA sequence encoding this CDR3. The chain has TRBV5-4 and TRBJ2-3, with 8 bases matching TRBD2. This CDR3 is built from 14 residues. V gave up 2 bases and J gave up 4 bases; unmatched junction bases: 3. Per the germline V gene, CDR1 is SGHNT and CDR2 is YYREEE (reference sequence). The CDR3 DNA is TGTGCCAGCAGCTTAGGACTAGCACCAGATACGCAGTATTTT. Translated, it gives CASSLGLAPDTQYF.

The chain employs TRBV12-5 and TRBJ1-5; 7 nucleotides match TRBD1. This CDR3 contains 14 residues. Looked up from germline, CDR1 is LGHNT and CDR2 is FRNRAP. V was clipped by 5 bases and J by 6 bases; unmatched bases: 7. The CDR3: CASGRQGVGQPQHF. CDR3 sequence (DNA): TGTGCTAGTGGTCGCCAGGGGGTAGGTCAGCCCCAGCATTTT. The full variable domain, with the rest looked up from reference TRBV12-5 and TRBJ1-5, is DARVTQTPRHKVTEMGQEVTMRCQPILGHNTVFWYRQTMMQGLELLAYFRNRAPLDDSGMPKDRFSAEMPDATLATLKIQPSEPRDSAVYFCASGRQGVGQPQHFGDGTRLSIL.

J is TRBJ2-1 and V is TRBV6-5; the D gene is possibly TRBD1 (5 bases). The CDR3 runs to 15 residues. V shed 6 bases and J shed 9 bases, with 21 bases lying between them. CDR1 is MNHEY, CDR2 SVGAGI, per germline. CDR3 DNA sequence: TGTGCCAGCAGCAGCTCAGGGTTTTCCCTGGTTGAGCAGTTCTTC. Encoded protein: CASSSSGFSLVEQFF.

CDR3 DNA sequence: TGTGCCAGCAGCTCCACCGGGACTTACACTGAAGCTTTCTTT. Amino acids: CASSSTGTYTEAFF. J is TRBJ1-1 and V is TRBV5-6; D is possibly TRBD1 (5 bases). Trimming shortened V by 3 bases and J by 3 bases, and 12 bases separated the two germline ends. The CDR3 is 14 residues long. Germline CDR1 and CDR2: SGHDT and YYEEEE.

The chain has TRBV5-1 and TRBJ2-5, with TRBD1 identical over 9 bases. CDR1 SGHRS and CDR2 YFSETQ come from the germline V gene. The CDR3 has 15 residues. With V trimmed by 4 bases and J by 3 bases, 7 bases remained unmatched. CDR3 DNA: TGCGCCAGCAGCCACACACAGGGGGCGAAAGAGACCCAGTACTTC. Translated: CASSHTQGAKETQYF.